This TCR beta chain came from a study of regulatory T cells in long-lasting Graves disease. In the study overall: More than 5 years of antithyroid drugs with positive TSH receptor antibodies defined persistent Graves' disease. Study conclusions and caveats: Preferential use of TRBV28, TRBJ1-2 and TRBJ2-5 was seen in persistent disease.

Assembly of TCR beta libraries relied on iRepertoire HTBI primers together with Arm-PCR of CDR3 regions. Authors' methods: Sequenced samples collectively carried under 75 TRBV and some 15 TRBJ segments. TCRdb re-derived calls from the multiplex PCR reads in MiXCR, one entry per CDR3 protein. These V and J calls derive from TCRdb rather than the authors' analysis. The sample shows some 330,000 distinct CDR3 sequences, 20% to 25% of them seen only once. Regarding time point: persistent/refractory GD, antithyroid drugs over 5 years with positive TRAb. Extracted PBMC RNA gave rise to the TCR library. At least ten counts were recorded for this clonotype. Its antigen remains unknown. With 6 bases removed from V and 3 bases from J, the gap between germline ends came to 9 bases. CDR1 and CDR2 from the germline V gene are MDHEN and SYDVKM. The CDR3 has 12 amino acids.

This TCR was sampled from a middle-aged woman with Graves disease. This material consisted of peripheral blood mononuclear cells (PBMCs), taken when the disease was refractory, from a patient treated with antithyroid drugs. The V gene is TRBV28, the J gene TRBJ2-7; TRBD1 is a possible D gene (5 bases). The CDR3 DNA follows: TGTGCCAGCAGCGACAGAATCTACGAGCAGTACTTC. Residues: CASSDRIYEQYF.